Listed here are 17 T cell receptor beta chains from one sample, sequenced in a study of OX40 agonist ivuxolimab in advanced cancers. Here immunoSEQ multiplex PCR was the method, and the copy in TCRdb shows in-frame clones only, minus some. The table includes over 40,000 clones, over 80% detected once. This specimen was CD4+ or CD8+ T cells sorted from blood, taken in a trial of the OX40 agonist ivuxolimab. Source of these receptors: an adult with an advanced solid tumor such as melanoma, head and neck, liver or kidney cancer.

V is TRBV12-5 and J is TRBJ2-1; D unresolved. The CDR3 has 13 amino acids. Germline V lookup: CDR1 LGHNT, CDR2 FRNRAP. Trimming took 0 bases from V and 8 from J, leaving 8 bases between them. Written as DNA, the CDR3 is TGTGCTAGTGGTTTGGTATCCCAAGATGAGCAGTTCTTC. Translating gives CASGLVSQDEQFF.

This rearrangement joins TRBV9 to TRBJ2-7; TRBD1 aligns across 7 bases. The V gene's germline CDR1 is SGDLS and CDR2 YYNGEE. The V and J ends lost 4 bases and 6 bases, in that order; junction bases with no gene match: 13. This CDR3 spans 15 amino acids. The CDR3 DNA is TGTGCCAGCAGCCCAGAGGGGGCGAGCCCCATCGAGCAGTACTTC. Translation: CASSPEGASPIEQYF.

The rearrangement joins TRBV9 to TRBJ2-7; the D is unclear. Germline V gene data show CDR1 as SGDLS and CDR2 as YYNGEE. The V gene lost 3 bases and the J gene lost 2 bases, with 12 bases spanning the gap. This CDR3 has 14 amino acids. The CDR3 coding sequence is TGTGCCAGCAGCGCGACTCCGAAGCCCTACGAGCAGTACTTC. Its translation is CASSATPKPYEQYF.

V gene TRBV6-4 combines with J gene TRBJ1-1; D unclear. V lost 6 bases, J lost 5 bases, and 13 bases lay in between. Germline CDR1 and CDR2: MRHNA and SNTAGT. CDR3 length equals 13 residues. The CDR3 DNA follows: TGTGCCAGCAGACAGACCGGGGTAACTGAAGCTTTCTTT. Encoded protein: CASRQTGVTEAFF.

The chain combines TRBV7-9 with TRBJ1-6; a possible D gene is TRBD1 (5 bases). The CDR3 runs to 12 residues. Trimming removed 3 bases from V and 16 bases from J, with 13 bases in between. CDR1 is SEHNR, CDR2 FQNEAQ, per germline (reference sequence). The CDR3 DNA reads as TGTGCCAGCAGCTTCGACAGTGCCCAGCTCCACTTT. This translates into CASSFDSAQLHF.

The rearrangement uses TRBV28 and TRBJ2-3; 11 positions match TRBD2. Trimming took 5 bases from V and 6 from J; bases not matched to a gene: 7. Germline CDR1 MDHEN, CDR2 SYDVKM. The CDR3 runs to 15 residues. The CDR3 loop reads CASSRSSGRKDTQYF. Here the CDR3 DNA reads TGTGCCAGCAGTCGTTCTAGCGGGAGGAAGGATACGCAGTATTTT.

This chain links TRBV5-3 with TRBJ2-1, with TRBD2 matching 7 bases. TRBV5-3 is placed among ORFs of uncertain function. Germline trimming cut 4 bases from V and 5 bases from J; bases unmatched to any gene: 15. The CDR3 runs 17 residues. The DNA for the CDR3 is TGTGCCAGAAGCCTACGAACGGGAGGAGCCCCCCACAATGAGCAGTTCTTC. This codes for CARSLRTGGAPHNEQFF.

The genes are TRBV27 and TRBJ2-7; unclear D gene. Germline CDR1 reads MNHEY; CDR2 reads SMNVEV (reference sequence). This CDR3 is built from 14 residues. The V and J ends lost 5 bases and 6 bases respectively, with 17 bases between them. The CDR3 here is CASSESPRAGEQYF. CDR3 coding DNA: TGTGCCAGCAGTGAATCTCCTAGAGCTGGCGAGCAGTACTTC.

V gene TRBV30 combines with J gene TRBJ1-6; D is uncertain. Trimming left V 2 bases short and J 7 bases short, with 6 bases between. Looked up from germline, CDR1 is GTSNPN and CDR2 is SVGIG (reference sequence). The CDR3 extends over 12 amino acids. Here the CDR3 reads CAWSQSNSPLHF. CDR3 nucleotide sequence: TGTGCCTGGAGTCAGTCAAATTCACCCCTCCACTTT.

The rearrangement joins TRBV29-1 to TRBJ1-2; D might be TRBD1 (6 bases). CDR3 length: 16 residues. V was cut by 3 bases and J by 5 bases, with 22 bases left in between. The V gene's germline CDR1 is SQVTM and CDR2 ANQGSEA. CDR3 DNA sequence: TGCAGCGTTGATCCTATTGGGGACACCCCTGTGTATGGCTACACCTTC. Translating gives CSVDPIGDTPVYGYTF.

Here the CDR3 DNA reads TGTGCCAGCAGCTTACAGGGTAGCTCCTACGAGCAGTACTTC. Its protein is CASSLQGSSYEQYF. The J gene is TRBJ2-7, the V gene TRBV7-9; a possible D gene is TRBD1 (5 bases). The CDR3 spans 14 residues. Trimming pared 2 bases from V and 0 bases from J, leaving 8 bases between. The V gene's germline CDR1 is SEHNR and CDR2 FQNEAQ (reference sequence).

This clone was observed once. V and J are TRBV19 and TRBJ1-5; maybe TRBD1 (5 bases). This CDR3 is 13 amino acids long. V was shortened by 5 bases and J by 6 bases, with 11 bases between the two germline ends. CDR1 is LNHDA and CDR2 is SQIVND in the germline V gene (reference sequence). The CDR3 sequence is CASSGVGGQPQHF. The CDR3 DNA reads TGTGCCAGTAGTGGTGTGGGGGGTCAGCCCCAGCATTTT.

This rearrangement joins TRBV5-1 to TRBJ2-7; D unresolved. Germline V lookup: CDR1 SGHRS, CDR2 YFSETQ. The length of the CDR3 is 13 residues. Trimming stripped 1 base from V and 3 bases from J, with 8 bases between. CDR3 amino acids: CASSLSGVYEQYF. As DNA, the CDR3 is TGCGCCAGCAGCTTGTCTGGGGTCTACGAGCAGTACTTC. The full variable domain, in which reference TRBV5-1 and TRBJ2-7 provide the parts outside the CDR3, is KAGVTQTPRYLIKTRGQQVTLSCSPISGHRSVSWYQQTPGQGLQFLFEYFSETQRNKGNFPGRFSGRQFSNSRSEMNVSTLELGDSALYLCASSLSGVYEQYFGPGTRLTVT.

The chain is built from TRBV6-1 and TRBJ1-2, with a tentative D call TRBD1 (6 bases). Trimming shortened V by 1 base and J by 1 base, and 10 bases separated the two germline ends. The length of the CDR3 is 15 residues. Germline CDR1 reads MNHNS; CDR2 reads SASEGT. CDR3 in amino acids: CASSEGGAGNYGYTF. The DNA for the CDR3 is TGTGCCAGCAGTGAAGGGGGGGCTGGTAACTATGGCTACACCTTC.

This clone was recorded only once. V gene TRBV11-2 combines with J gene TRBJ2-3, with no clear D. There are 13 residues in the CDR3. Germline assignment: CDR1 SGHAT and CDR2 FQNNGV. V was pared by 7 bases and J by 5 bases, with 13 bases between. The CDR3 region is CASTRQFQDTQYF. In nucleotides, the CDR3 is TGTGCCAGCACACGTCAATTCCAAGATACGCAGTATTTT.

The chain recombines TRBV4-3 with TRBJ1-2; D ambiguous. This CDR3 is 12 amino acids long. The germline gives CDR1 LGHNA, CDR2 YSLEER. The ends were cut back, 6 bases at V and 8 bases at J, with 13 bases in the middle. The CDR3 bases are TGCGCCAGCAGTGAACCAATGTTGGGCTACACCTTC. Its protein product is CASSEPMLGYTF.

This chain links TRBV6-1 with TRBJ2-1; no definite D call. The CDR3 length is 13 residues. The germline V gene encodes CDR1 MNHNS and CDR2 SASEGT. V was pared by 1 base and J by 4 bases, with 5 bases between. The CDR3 bases are TGTGCCAGCAGTGAAGTGCCATACAATGAGCAGTTCTTC. Its translation: CASSEVPYNEQFF.